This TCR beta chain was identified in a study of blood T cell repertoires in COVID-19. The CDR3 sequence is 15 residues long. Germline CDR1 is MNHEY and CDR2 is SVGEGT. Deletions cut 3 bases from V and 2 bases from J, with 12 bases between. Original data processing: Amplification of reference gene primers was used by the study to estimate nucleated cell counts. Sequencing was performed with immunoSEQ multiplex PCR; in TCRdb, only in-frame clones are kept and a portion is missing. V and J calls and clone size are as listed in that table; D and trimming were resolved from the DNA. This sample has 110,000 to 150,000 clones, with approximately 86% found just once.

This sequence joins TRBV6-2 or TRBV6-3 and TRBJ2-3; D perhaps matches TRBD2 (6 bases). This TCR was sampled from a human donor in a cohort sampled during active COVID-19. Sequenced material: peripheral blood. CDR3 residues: CASSYFTSSTDTQYF. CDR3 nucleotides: TGTGCCAGCAGTTATTTTACTAGCTCCACAGATACGCAGTATTTT.